Below are 28 T cell receptor beta chains sequenced from a single sample in a study of blood T cell repertoires in COVID-19. Assay: immunoSEQ multiplex PCR; the TCRdb copy retains only in-frame clones and omits some. In the table there are around 380,000 clones, about 90% of which are singletons. Sequenced sample: PBMCs or T cells enriched from blood (not recorded which). These receptors came from a young man who had recovered from COVID-19.

The chain has TRBV12-5 and TRBJ2-7, with 8 nucleotides matching TRBD1. This CDR3 region has 15 residues. V trimming: 0 bases; J trimming: 2 bases; junction bases outside the gene matches: 3. Germline V gene data show CDR1 as LGHNT and CDR2 as FRNRAP. The CDR3 DNA reads TGTGCTAGTGGTTTGGTAACAGGGGGACCCTACGAGCAGTACTTC. This translates into CASGLVTGGPYEQYF.

This clone was observed a single time. The rearrangement uses TRBV7-2 and TRBJ2-3; D is undetermined. V was clipped by 1 base and J by 5 bases, with 16 bases between them. The CDR3 runs 16 residues. Germline V CDR1 and CDR2: SGHTA, FQGNSA. The CDR3 DNA is TGTGCCAGCAGCTTAGAACTGGCGGCGCAAGGAGATACGCAGTATTTT. It translates to CASSLELAAQGDTQYF.

The CDR3 here is CASSLGGPGTEAFF. The CDR3 DNA is TGTGCCAGCAGCTTAGGGGGGCCGGGGACTGAAGCTTTCTTT. The rearrangement uses TRBV7-9 and TRBJ1-1; D perhaps matches TRBD1 (6 bases). The V gene's germline CDR1 is SEHNR and CDR2 FQNEAQ (reference sequence). This CDR3 is built from 14 residues. V gave up 1 base and J gave up 5 bases, with 11 bases separating them. The entire variable domain, with the rest obtained from reference TRBV7-9 and TRBJ1-1, is as follows: DTGVSQNPRHKITKRGQNVTFRCDPISEHNRLYWYRQTLGQGPEFLTYFQNEAQLEKSRLLSDRFSAERPKGSFSTLEIQRTEQGDSAMYLCASSLGGPGTEAFFGQGTRLTVV.

CDR3 coding DNA: TGTGCCAGCAGCTTACCAGGAAATGAGCAGTTCTTC. Translation gives CASSLPGNEQFF. The gene calls are TRBV7-9 and TRBJ2-1; D ambiguous. V shed 2 bases and J shed 7 bases, with 6 bases lying between them. CDR1 is SEHNR, CDR2 FQNEAQ, per germline (reference sequence). CDR3 size: 12 residues. The full variable domain, in which reference TRBV7-9 and TRBJ2-1 provide the parts outside the CDR3, is DTGVSQNPRHKITKRGQNVTFRCDPISEHNRLYWYRQTLGQGPEFLTYFQNEAQLEKSRLLSDRFSAERPKGSFSTLEIQRTEQGDSAMYLCASSLPGNEQFFGPGTRLTVL.

This chain uses TRBV5-6 with TRBJ2-3; 10 bases map to TRBD1. The CDR3 is 15 amino acids. Germline V gives CDR1 SGHDT, CDR2 YYEEEE. Trimming cost V 4 bases and J 5 bases; bases outside gene matches: 7. The CDR3 DNA follows: TGTGCCAGCAGCCAGACAGGGGGCGAGGAAGATACGCAGTATTTT. Translation: CASSQTGGEEDTQYF.

V usage is TRBV30 and J usage is TRBJ2-6, with D unresolved. The V end was cut by 5 bases, the J end by 0 bases, with 11 bases between. CDR1 GTSNPN and CDR2 SVGIG come from the germline V gene (reference sequence). This CDR3 region has 15 residues. CDR3 in amino acids: CAWRPRLSGANVLTF. Here the CDR3 DNA reads TGTGCCTGGCGGCCCCGACTCTCTGGGGCCAACGTCCTGACTTTC.

This clone was counted a single time. The chain has TRBV9 and TRBJ1-1; no reliable D call. Trimming pared 6 bases from V and 4 bases from J, leaving 19 bases between. This CDR3 is built from 15 residues. CDR1 is SGDLS and CDR2 is YYNGEE in the germline V gene. For the CDR3, the DNA is TGTGCCAGCACCCAAAGTGGCAGCGGAGGCACTGAAGCTTTCTTT. Its protein is CASTQSGSGGTEAFF.

The J gene is TRBJ2-7, the V gene TRBV9; no firm D call. V was cut by 3 bases and J by 4 bases, with 17 bases left in between. Germline loops: CDR1 SGDLS, CDR2 YYNGEE. The CDR3 spans 15 residues. The CDR3 region is CASSAKEDGRYEQYF. The CDR3, as DNA: TGTGCCAGCAGCGCAAAAGAAGACGGCAGGTACGAGCAGTACTTC. Combining the CDR3 with reference TRBV9 and TRBJ2-7 gives the whole variable domain DSGVTQTPKHLITATGQRVTLRCSPRSGDLSVYWYQQSLDQGLQFLIQYYNGEERAKGNILERFSAQQFPDLHSELNLSSLELGDSALYFCASSAKEDGRYEQYFGPGTRLTVT.

The genes are TRBV9 and TRBJ1-3, with a tentative D call TRBD1 (5 bases). The germline V gene encodes CDR1 SGDLS and CDR2 YYNGEE. This CDR3 contains 13 residues. V was shortened by 5 bases and J by 0 bases, with 6 bases between the two germline ends. The CDR3 spells CASRQDSGNTIYF. The CDR3 DNA is TGTGCCAGCAGACAGGACTCTGGAAACACCATATATTTT.

The chain carries TRBV3-1 (or the pseudogene TRBV3-2) and TRBJ1-1, with 9 bases lining up with TRBD1. V lost 0 bases to trimming and J lost 6 bases; unmatched junction nucleotides: 14. CDR1 and CDR2 from the germline V gene are LGHDT and YNNKEL (reference sequence). There are 18 residues in the CDR3. The CDR3 reads CASSQDRGISGQGPEAFF. The CDR3 DNA sequence: TGTGCCAGCAGCCAAGATAGGGGGATTTCGGGACAGGGACCTGAAGCTTTCTTT.

The chain carries TRBV25-1 and TRBJ1-3, with 9 bases lining up with TRBD1. Looked up from germline, CDR1 is MGHDK and CDR2 is SYGVNS. Trimming removed 7 bases from V and 5 bases from J; junction bases left unmatched: 3. The CDR3 is 13 residues long. CDR3 sequence: CASTGQGRNTIYF. The CDR3 DNA is TGTGCCAGCACGGGACAGGGACGAAACACCATATATTTT. Full variable domain (rest looked up from reference TRBV25-1 and TRBJ1-3): EADIYQTPRYLVIGTGKKITLECSQTMGHDKMYWYQQDPGMELHLIHYSYGVNSTEKGDLSSESTVSRIRTEHFPLTLESARPSHTSQYLCASTGQGRNTIYFGEGSWLTVV.

The chain employs TRBV7-9 and TRBJ1-1, with TRBD1 identical over 8 bases. The junction had 5 bases not matched to a gene; V was cut back by 5 bases and J by 6 bases. Germline CDR1 reads SEHNR; CDR2 reads FQNEAQ (reference sequence). The CDR3 contains 13 residues. The CDR3 sequence: CASSLDRVPEAFF. The CDR3, as DNA: TGTGCCAGCAGCCTGGACAGGGTCCCTGAAGCTTTCTTT.

This clone was found a few times. V and J are TRBV6-1 and TRBJ2-7; D may be TRBD2 (6 bases). Between the trimmed V and J ends, which lost 3 bases and 3 bases, there was a span of 12 bases. Germline CDR1 reads MNHNS; CDR2 reads SASEGT. The CDR3 length is 14 residues. CDR3 DNA: TGTGCCAGCAGTGAGCGGGGCGTCAACTACGAGCAGTACTTC. It encodes CASSERGVNYEQYF.

This clone has more than one count but fewer than ten. V usage is TRBV28 and J usage is TRBJ1-6; D possibly corresponds to TRBD1 (6 bases). The length of the CDR3 is 16 residues. CDR1 and CDR2 (germline): MDHEN, SYDVKM. V lost 5 bases, J lost 8 bases, and 19 bases lay in between. The CDR3 region is CASSLPTRDIDSPLHF. In DNA, the CDR3 is TGTGCCAGCAGTCTGCCCACCCGGGACATAGATTCACCCCTCCACTTT.

The V call is TRBV3-1 (or the pseudogene TRBV3-2), the J call TRBJ1-3; maybe TRBD1 (5 bases). Germline CDR1 LGHDT, CDR2 YNNKEL (reference sequence). CDR3 length equals 15 residues. Trimming pared 6 bases from V and 3 bases from J, leaving 15 bases between. The CDR3 loop reads CASSLSGGVGNTIYF. For the CDR3, the DNA is TGTGCCAGCAGTCTCTCTGGGGGGGTTGGAAACACCATATATTTT.

V and J are TRBV4-1 and TRBJ1-4; TRBD1 is a possible D gene (5 bases). Germline loops: CDR1 MGHRA, CDR2 YSYEKL. The CDR3 runs 17 residues. V was trimmed by 3 bases and J by 5 bases, leaving 19 bases between them. In DNA form, the CDR3 reads TGCGCCAGCAGCCATACGGAAAAGGGACTGAGAAATGAAAAACTGTTTTTT. This translates into CASSHTEKGLRNEKLFF.

This chain uses TRBV5-1 with TRBJ2-7; no definite D call. This CDR3 has 14 residues. CDR1 and CDR2 (germline): SGHRS, YFSETQ. V shed 4 bases and J shed 3 bases, with 14 bases lying between them. CDR3 sequence (DNA): TGCGCCAGCAGCAATTTTGGAGCGAACTACGAGCAGTACTTC. It specifies CASSNFGANYEQYF.

V and J are TRBV9 and TRBJ1-1; D may be TRBD1 (6 bases). CDR1 and CDR2 (germline): SGDLS, YYNGEE. V lost 4 bases and J 2 bases, leaving 15 bases between the germline ends. This CDR3 region has 15 residues. CDR3 nucleotide sequence: TGTGCCAGCAGCCTCCTAAGACAGGCCAACACTGAAGCTTTCTTT. Its protein product is CASSLLRQANTEAFF.

DNA for the CDR3: TGTGCCAGCAGTTTATTACTCGAAGATCAGCCCCAGCATTTT. Its protein is CASSLLLEDQPQHF. The genes are TRBV28 and TRBJ1-5; D unresolved. Germline V lookup: CDR1 MDHEN, CDR2 SYDVKM. V was clipped by 1 base and J by 5 bases, with 9 bases between them. The CDR3 loop spans 14 amino acids.

The chain has TRBV5-8 and TRBJ2-3; weak D call: TRBD2 (7 bases). The germline CDR1 and CDR2 sequences are SGHTS and YDEGEE. The CDR3 runs 15 residues. V gave up 4 bases and J gave up 5 bases, with 17 bases separating them. CDR3 region: CASSISRGAGDTQYF. CDR3 DNA sequence: TGTGCCAGCAGCATATCTCGGGGGGCTGGAGATACGCAGTATTTT.

The V call is TRBV5-1, the J call TRBJ2-1, with 15 bases aligning to TRBD2. CDR1 SGHRS and CDR2 YFSETQ come from the germline V gene. The V gene end was trimmed by 2 bases and the J gene end by 8 bases; junction bases not matched to a gene: 5. CDR3 length equals 16 residues. This CDR3 reads CASSFRTSGGVDEQFF. The CDR3 coding sequence is TGCGCCAGCAGCTTCCGGACTAGCGGGGGGGTAGATGAGCAGTTCTTC.

The chain is built from TRBV4-1 and TRBJ1-2; D ambiguous. Germline CDR1 is MGHRA and CDR2 is YSYEKL. Trimming left V 3 bases short and J 5 bases short, with 13 bases between. The CDR3 is 14 amino acids. The CDR3 DNA follows: TGCGCCAGCAGCCAGACTATGGGGAAGTATGGCTACACCTTC. Protein: CASSQTMGKYGYTF.

Ten or more counts support this clone. The chain links TRBV4-1 to TRBJ2-2, with 10 bases that match TRBD2. This CDR3 is 18 amino acids long. The V gene's germline CDR1 is MGHRA and CDR2 YSYEKL. V trimming: 5 bases; J trimming: 7 bases; junction bases outside the gene matches: 16. The CDR3 loop is CASSVRWSLAGVNGELFF. The CDR3 DNA sequence: TGCGCCAGCAGCGTGCGATGGAGTCTAGCGGGGGTGAACGGGGAGCTGTTTTTT.

The sample holds a few counts of this clone. Mismatch with germline at one junction end may stem from a read error. The chain couples TRBV6-6 to TRBJ2-1; possibly TRBD2 for D (6 bases). Germline-derived CDR1 and CDR2 are MNHNY and SVGAGI (reference sequence). This CDR3 is built from 16 residues. The DNA for the CDR3 is TGTGCCAGCAGTTGGATGGGGGGTCCCTCCAACAATGAGCAGTTCTTC. Its protein is CASSWMGGPSNNEQFF.

This clone was seen a single time. J is TRBJ2-7 and V is TRBV9; 8 nucleotides agree with TRBD2. Germline CDR1 and CDR2: SGDLS and YYNGEE. Trimming removed 0 bases from V and 7 bases from J; junction bases left unmatched: 9. The CDR3 runs 15 residues. CDR3 DNA sequence: TGTGCCAGCAGCGTAGCGGGGGGGCTAGCGGGTGAGCAGTACTTC. Amino acids: CASSVAGGLAGEQYF. The entire variable domain, with the rest obtained from reference TRBV9 and TRBJ2-7, is as follows: DSGVTQTPKHLITATGQRVTLRCSPRSGDLSVYWYQQSLDQGLQFLIQYYNGEERAKGNILERFSAQQFPDLHSELNLSSLELGDSALYFCASSVAGGLAGEQYFGPGTRLTVT.

J is TRBJ2-1 and V is TRBV4-2; possibly TRBD1 for D (5 bases). There are 16 residues in the CDR3. CDR1 is LGHNA, CDR2 YNFKEQ, per germline. The V and J ends lost 0 bases and 2 bases respectively, with 11 bases between them. Written as DNA, the CDR3 is TGTGCCAGCAGCCAAGAACCGGACATAGCCTACAATGAGCAGTTCTTC. Translating gives CASSQEPDIAYNEQFF.

The chain joins TRBV13 to TRBJ1-2; 9 bases line up with TRBD1. After removal of 0 bases from V and 7 bases from J, the junction contained 3 bases not matched to a gene. The CDR3 has 14 residues. Germline CDR1 and CDR2: PRHDT and FYEKMQ (reference sequence). CDR3 in amino acids: CASSLGQGAGGYTF. The CDR3 DNA reads TGTGCCAGCAGCTTAGGACAGGGGGCTGGTGGCTACACCTTC.

The V call is TRBV7-9, the J call TRBJ1-1; the match to TRBD1 covers 7 bases. The CDR3 runs to 15 residues. Germline CDR1 and CDR2: SEHNR and FQNEAQ (reference sequence). The V segment lost 2 bases and the J segment 3 bases; nucleotides outside the gene matches: 6. For the CDR3, the DNA is TGTGCCAGCAGCTTACTTCAGGGGGTTGACACTGAAGCTTTCTTT. It specifies CASSLLQGVDTEAFF.